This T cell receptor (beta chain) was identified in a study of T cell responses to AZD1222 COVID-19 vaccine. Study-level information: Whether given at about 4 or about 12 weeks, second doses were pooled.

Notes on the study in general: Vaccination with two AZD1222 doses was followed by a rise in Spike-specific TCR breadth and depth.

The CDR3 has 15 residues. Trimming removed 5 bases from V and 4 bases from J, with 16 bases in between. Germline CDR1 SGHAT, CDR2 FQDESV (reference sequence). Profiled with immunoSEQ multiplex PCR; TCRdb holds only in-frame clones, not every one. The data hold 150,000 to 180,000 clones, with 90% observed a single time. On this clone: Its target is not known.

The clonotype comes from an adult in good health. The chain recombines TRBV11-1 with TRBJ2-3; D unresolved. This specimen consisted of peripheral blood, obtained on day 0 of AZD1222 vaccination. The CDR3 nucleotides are TGTGCCAGCAGCCTCGAGGCAGCCGTCCCAGATACGCAGTATTTT. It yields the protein CASSLEAAVPDTQYF.